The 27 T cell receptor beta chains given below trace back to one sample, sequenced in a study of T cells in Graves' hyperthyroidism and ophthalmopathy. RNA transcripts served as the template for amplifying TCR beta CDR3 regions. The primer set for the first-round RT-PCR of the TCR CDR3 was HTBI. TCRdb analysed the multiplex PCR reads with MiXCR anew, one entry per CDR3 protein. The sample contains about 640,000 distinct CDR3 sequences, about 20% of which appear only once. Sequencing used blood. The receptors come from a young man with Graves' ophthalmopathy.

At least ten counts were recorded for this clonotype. The CDR3 spells CASSSSLGYEQYF. The CDR3 coding sequence is TGTGCCAGCAGTTCCTCGTTAGGCTACGAGCAGTACTTC. V is TRBV28 and J is TRBJ2-7; D gene ambiguous. The CDR3 loop spans 13 amino acids. The V end was cut by 4 bases, the J end by 3 bases, with 10 bases between. From germline, CDR1 is MDHEN and CDR2 SYDVKM. The full variable domain, its missing parts supplied by reference TRBV28 and TRBJ2-7, is DVKVTQSSRYLVKRTGEKVFLECVQDMDHENMFWYRQDPGLGLRLIYFSYDVKMKEKGDIPEGYSVSREKKERFSLILESASTNQTSMYLCASSSSLGYEQYFGPGTRLTVT.

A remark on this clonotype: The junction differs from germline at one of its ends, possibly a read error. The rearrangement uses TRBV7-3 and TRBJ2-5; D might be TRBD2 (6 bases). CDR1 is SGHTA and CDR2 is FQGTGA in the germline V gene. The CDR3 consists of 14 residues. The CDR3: CASSPSGRMETRYF. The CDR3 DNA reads TGTGCCAGCAGCCCGTCCGGGAGAATGGAGACCCGGTACTTC. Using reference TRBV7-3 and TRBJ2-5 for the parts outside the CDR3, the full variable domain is GAGVSQTPSNKVTEKGKYVELRCDPISGHTALYWYRQSLGQGPEFLIYFQGTGAADDSGLPNDRFFAVRPEGSVSTLKIQRTERGDSAVYLCASSPSGRMETRYFGPGTRLLVL.

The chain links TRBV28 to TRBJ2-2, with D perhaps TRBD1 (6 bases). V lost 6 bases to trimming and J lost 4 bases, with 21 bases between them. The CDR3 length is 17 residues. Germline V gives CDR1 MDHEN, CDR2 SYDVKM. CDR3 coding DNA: TGTGCCAGCAGAGACCCTTTGGGGGCAGGAGCCACCGGGGAGCTGTTTTTT. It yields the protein CASRDPLGAGATGELFF.

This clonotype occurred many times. Here the CDR3 DNA reads TGTGCCTGGAGTGGACAGGGAGTCGCGGAGGCTTTCTTT. It translates to CAWSGQGVAEAFF. V and J are TRBV30 and TRBJ1-1, with 7 bases identical to TRBD1. Germline assignment: CDR1 GTSNPN and CDR2 SVGIG (reference sequence). This CDR3 has 13 amino acids. V was pared by 1 base and J by 11 bases, with 10 bases of the junction left unmatched.

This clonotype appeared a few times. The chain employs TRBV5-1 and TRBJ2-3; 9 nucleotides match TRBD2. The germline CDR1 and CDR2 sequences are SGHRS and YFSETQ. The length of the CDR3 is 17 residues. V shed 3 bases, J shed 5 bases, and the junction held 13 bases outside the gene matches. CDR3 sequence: CASSSAFSGRGEDTQYF. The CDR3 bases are TGCGCCAGCAGCTCGGCTTTTAGCGGGAGAGGTGAAGATACGCAGTATTTT. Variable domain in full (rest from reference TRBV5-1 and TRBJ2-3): KAGVTQTPRYLIKTRGQQVTLSCSPISGHRSVSWYQQTPGQGLQFLFEYFSETQRNKGNFPGRFSGRQFSNSRSEMNVSTLELGDSALYLCASSSAFSGRGEDTQYFGPGTRLTVL.

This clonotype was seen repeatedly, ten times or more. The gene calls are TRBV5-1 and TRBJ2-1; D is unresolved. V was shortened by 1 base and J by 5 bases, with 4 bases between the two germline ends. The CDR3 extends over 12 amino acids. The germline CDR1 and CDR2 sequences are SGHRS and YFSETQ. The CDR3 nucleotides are TGCGCCAGCAGCTTGAGGAACAATGAGCAGTTCTTC. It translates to CASSLRNNEQFF.

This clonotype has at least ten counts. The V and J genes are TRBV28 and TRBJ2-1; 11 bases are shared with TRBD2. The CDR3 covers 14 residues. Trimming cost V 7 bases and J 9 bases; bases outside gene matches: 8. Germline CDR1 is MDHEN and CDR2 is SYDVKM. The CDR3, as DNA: TGTGCCAGCATTAATAGCGGGAGGGCTGGTGAGCAGTTCTTC. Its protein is CASINSGRAGEQFF.

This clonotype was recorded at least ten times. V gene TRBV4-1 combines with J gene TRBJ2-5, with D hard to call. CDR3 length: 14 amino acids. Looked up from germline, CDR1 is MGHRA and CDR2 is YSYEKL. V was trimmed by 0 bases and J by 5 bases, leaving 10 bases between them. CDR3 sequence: CASSQDPSMETQYF. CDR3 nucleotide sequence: TGCGCCAGCAGCCAAGACCCCAGCATGGAGACCCAGTACTTC.

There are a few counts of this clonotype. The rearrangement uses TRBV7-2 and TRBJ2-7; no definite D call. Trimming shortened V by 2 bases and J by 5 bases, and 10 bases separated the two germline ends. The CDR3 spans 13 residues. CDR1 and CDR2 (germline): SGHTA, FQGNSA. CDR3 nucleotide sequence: TGTGCCAGCAGCTTAACCGCCTGGAACGAGCAGTACTTC. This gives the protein CASSLTAWNEQYF.

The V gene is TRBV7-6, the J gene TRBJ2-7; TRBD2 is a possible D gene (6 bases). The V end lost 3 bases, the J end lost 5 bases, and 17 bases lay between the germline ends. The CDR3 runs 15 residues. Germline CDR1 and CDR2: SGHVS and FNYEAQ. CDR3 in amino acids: CASSLIGASGHEQYF. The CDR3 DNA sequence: TGTGCCAGCAGCTTGATTGGGGCCAGCGGGCACGAGCAGTACTTC. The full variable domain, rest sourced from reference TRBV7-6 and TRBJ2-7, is GAGVSQSPRYKVTKRGQDVALRCDPISGHVSLYWYRQALGQGPEFLTYFNYEAQQDKSGLPNDRFSAERPEGSISTLTIQRTEQRDSAMYRCASSLIGASGHEQYFGPGTRLTVT.

The CDR3 coding sequence is TGCGCCAGCAGCTTGGCGGGACAGTTACGCACAGATACGCAGTATTTT. It translates to CASSLAGQLRTDTQYF. The chain couples TRBV5-1 to TRBJ2-3; 7 nucleotides match TRBD1. Trimming cost V 0 bases and J 1 base; bases outside gene matches: 5. There are 16 residues in the CDR3. Per the germline V gene, CDR1 is SGHRS and CDR2 is YFSETQ.

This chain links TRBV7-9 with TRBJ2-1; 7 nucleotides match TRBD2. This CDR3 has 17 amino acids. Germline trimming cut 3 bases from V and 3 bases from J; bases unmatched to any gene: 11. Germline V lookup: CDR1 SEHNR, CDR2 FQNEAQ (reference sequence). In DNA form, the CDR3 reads TGTGCCAGCAGCTTCCCCGCCAGCGGGGCTCACTACAATGAGCAGTTCTTC. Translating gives CASSFPASGAHYNEQFF.

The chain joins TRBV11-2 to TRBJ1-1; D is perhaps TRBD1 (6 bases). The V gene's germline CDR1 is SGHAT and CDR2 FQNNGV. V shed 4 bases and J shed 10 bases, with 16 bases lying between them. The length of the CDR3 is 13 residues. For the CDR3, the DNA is TGTGCCAGCAGCTCCCCTCGAGGGGGTGTAGCTTTCTTT. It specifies CASSSPRGGVAFF. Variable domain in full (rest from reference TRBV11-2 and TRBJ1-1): EAGVAQSPRYKIIEKRQSVAFWCNPISGHATLYWYQQILGQGPKLLIQFQNNGVVDDSQLPKDRFSAERLKGVDSTLKIQPAKLEDSAVYLCASSSPRGGVAFFGQGTRLTVV.

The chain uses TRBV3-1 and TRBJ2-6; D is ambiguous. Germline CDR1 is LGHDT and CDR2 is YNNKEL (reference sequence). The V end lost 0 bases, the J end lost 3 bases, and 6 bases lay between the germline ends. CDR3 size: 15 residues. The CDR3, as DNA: TGTGCCAGCAGCCAAGATCCGGGTGGGGCCAACGTCCTGACTTTC. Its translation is CASSQDPGGANVLTF.

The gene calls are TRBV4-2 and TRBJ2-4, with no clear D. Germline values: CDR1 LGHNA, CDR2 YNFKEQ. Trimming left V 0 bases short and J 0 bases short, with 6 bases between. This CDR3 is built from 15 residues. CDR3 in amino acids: CASSQDLVAKNIQYF. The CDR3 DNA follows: TGTGCCAGCAGCCAAGATTTGGTAGCCAAAAACATTCAGTACTTC.

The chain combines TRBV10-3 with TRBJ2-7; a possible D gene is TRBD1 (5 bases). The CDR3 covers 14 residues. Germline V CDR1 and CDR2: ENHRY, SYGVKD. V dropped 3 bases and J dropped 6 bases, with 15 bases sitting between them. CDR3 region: CAISDRTSAGEQYF. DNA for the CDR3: TGTGCCATCAGTGACAGGACATCGGCCGGCGAGCAGTACTTC.

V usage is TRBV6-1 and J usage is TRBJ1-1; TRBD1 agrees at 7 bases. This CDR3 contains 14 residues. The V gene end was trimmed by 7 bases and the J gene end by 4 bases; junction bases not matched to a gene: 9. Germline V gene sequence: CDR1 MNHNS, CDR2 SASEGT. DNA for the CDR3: TGTGCCAGCATCCTCCCCAGGGGGTCCACTGAAGCTTTCTTT. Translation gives CASILPRGSTEAFF.

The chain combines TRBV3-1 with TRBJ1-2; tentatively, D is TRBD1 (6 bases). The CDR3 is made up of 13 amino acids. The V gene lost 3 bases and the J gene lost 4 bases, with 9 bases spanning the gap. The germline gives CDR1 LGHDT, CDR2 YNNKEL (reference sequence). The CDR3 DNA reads TGTGCCAGCAGCCACGGCAGGGGCTATGGCTACACCTTC. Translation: CASSHGRGYGYTF. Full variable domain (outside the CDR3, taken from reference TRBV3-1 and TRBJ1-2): DTAVSQTPKYLVTQMGNDKSIKCEQNLGHDTMYWYKQDSKKFLKIMFSYNNKELIINETVPNRFSPKSPDKAHLNLHINSLELGDSAVYFCASSHGRGYGYTFGSGTRLTVV.

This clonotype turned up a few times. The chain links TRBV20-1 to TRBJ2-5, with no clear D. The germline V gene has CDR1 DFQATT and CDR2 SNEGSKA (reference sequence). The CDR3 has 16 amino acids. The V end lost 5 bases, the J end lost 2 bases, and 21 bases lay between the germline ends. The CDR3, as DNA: TGCAGTGCTTCTACCGTCTGGGGAAGGGTTCAAGAGACCCAGTACTTC. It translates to CSASTVWGRVQETQYF.

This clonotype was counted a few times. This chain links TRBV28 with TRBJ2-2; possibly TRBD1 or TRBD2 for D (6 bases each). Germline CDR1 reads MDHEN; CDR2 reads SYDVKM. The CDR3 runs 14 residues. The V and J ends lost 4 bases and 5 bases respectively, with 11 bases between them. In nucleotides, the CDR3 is TGTGCCAGCAGTTGGGGGGCGAGGACCGGGGAGCTGTTTTTT. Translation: CASSWGARTGELFF.

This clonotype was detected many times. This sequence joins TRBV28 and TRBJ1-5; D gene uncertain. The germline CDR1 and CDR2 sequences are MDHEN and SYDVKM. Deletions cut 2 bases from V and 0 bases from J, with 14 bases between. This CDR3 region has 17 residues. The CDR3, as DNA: TGTGCCAGCAGTTTACCGGGCGTAAGGCATAGCAATCAGCCCCAGCATTTT. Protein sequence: CASSLPGVRHSNQPQHF.

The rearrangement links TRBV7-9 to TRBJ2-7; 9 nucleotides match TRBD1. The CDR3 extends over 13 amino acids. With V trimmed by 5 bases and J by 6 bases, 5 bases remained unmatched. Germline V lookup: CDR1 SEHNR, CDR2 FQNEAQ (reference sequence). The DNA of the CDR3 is TGTGCCAGCAGCACGGGACAGGGAGGCGAGCAGTACTTC. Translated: CASSTGQGGEQYF.

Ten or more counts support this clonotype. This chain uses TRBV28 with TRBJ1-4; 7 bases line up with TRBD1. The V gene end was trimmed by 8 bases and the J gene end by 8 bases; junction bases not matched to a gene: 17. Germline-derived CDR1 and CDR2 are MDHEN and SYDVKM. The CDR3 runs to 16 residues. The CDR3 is CASSGLRGTDGEKLFF. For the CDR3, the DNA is TGTGCCAGCTCCGGATTACGAGGGACAGATGGGGAAAAACTGTTTTTT.

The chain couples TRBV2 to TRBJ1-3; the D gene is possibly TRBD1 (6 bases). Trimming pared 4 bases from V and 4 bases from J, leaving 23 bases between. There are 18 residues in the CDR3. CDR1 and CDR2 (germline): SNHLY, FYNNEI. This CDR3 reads CASSGPAAGQSLGNTIYF. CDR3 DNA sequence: TGTGCCAGCAGTGGCCCCGCCGCCGGACAGTCGTTAGGAAACACCATATATTTT.

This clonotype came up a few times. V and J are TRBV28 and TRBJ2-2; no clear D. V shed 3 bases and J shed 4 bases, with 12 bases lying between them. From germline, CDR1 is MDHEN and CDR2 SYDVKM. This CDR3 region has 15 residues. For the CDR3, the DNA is TGTGCCAGCAGTTTTCGGCAGGTTCTCACCGGGGAGCTGTTTTTT. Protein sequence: CASSFRQVLTGELFF.

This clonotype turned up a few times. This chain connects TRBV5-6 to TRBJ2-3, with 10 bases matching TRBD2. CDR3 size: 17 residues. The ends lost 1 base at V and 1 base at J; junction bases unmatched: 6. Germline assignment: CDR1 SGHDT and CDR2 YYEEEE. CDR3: CASSLFTGTSGTDTQYF. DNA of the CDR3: TGTGCCAGCAGCTTGTTCACCGGGACTAGCGGCACAGATACGCAGTATTTT.

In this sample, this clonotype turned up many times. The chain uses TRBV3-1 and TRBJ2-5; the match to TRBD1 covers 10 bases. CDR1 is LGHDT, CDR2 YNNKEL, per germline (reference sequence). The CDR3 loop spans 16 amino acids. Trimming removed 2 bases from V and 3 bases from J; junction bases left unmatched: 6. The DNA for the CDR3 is TGTGCCAGCAGCCAACATTGGGGACAGGGGAAAGAGACCCAGTACTTC. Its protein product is CASSQHWGQGKETQYF.